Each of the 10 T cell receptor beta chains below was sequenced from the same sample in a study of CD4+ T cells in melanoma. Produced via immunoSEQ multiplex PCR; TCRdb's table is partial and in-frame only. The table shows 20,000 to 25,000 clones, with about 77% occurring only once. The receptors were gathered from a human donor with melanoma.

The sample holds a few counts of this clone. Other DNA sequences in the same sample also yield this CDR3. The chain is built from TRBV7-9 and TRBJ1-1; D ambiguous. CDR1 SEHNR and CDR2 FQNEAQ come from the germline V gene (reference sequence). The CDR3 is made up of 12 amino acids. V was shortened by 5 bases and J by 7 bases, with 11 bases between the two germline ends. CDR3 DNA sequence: TGTGCCAGCAGCCGGGAAGGATTTGAAGCTTTCTTT. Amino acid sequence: CASSREGFEAFF.

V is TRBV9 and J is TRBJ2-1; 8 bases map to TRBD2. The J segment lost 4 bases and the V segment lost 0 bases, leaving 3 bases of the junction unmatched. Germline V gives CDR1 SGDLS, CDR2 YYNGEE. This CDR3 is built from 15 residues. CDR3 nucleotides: TGTGCCAGCAGCGTAGATAGCGGGACTTACAATGAGCAGTTCTTC. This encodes CASSVDSGTYNEQFF.

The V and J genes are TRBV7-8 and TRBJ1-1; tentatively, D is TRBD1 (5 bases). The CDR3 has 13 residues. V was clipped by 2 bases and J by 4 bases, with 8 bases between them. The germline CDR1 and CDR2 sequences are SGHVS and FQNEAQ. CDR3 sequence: CASSLSGSTEAFF. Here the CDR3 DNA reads TGTGCCAGCAGCTTATCAGGGAGCACTGAAGCTTTCTTT.

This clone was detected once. CDR3 protein: CASSRQGFPSNQPQHF. The CDR3 DNA sequence: TGCGCCAGCAGCCGCCAGGGGTTTCCAAGCAATCAGCCCCAGCATTTT. This chain links TRBV4-1 with TRBJ1-5; tentative D call: TRBD1 (6 bases). The CDR3 runs to 16 residues. Germline lookup yields CDR1 MGHRA and CDR2 YSYEKL. V dropped 4 bases and J dropped 1 base, with 14 bases sitting between them.

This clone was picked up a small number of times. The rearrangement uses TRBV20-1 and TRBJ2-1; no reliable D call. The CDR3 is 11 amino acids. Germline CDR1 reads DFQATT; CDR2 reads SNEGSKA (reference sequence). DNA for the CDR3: TGCGGATCGGCCTTCCTAAATGAGCAGTTCTTC. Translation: CGSAFLNEQFF.

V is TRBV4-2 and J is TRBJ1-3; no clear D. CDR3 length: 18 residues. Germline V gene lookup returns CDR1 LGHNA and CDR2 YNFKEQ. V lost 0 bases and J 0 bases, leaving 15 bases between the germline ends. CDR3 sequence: CASSQDTPRGSSGNTIYF. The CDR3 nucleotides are TGTGCCAGCAGCCAAGATACCCCCCGCGGAAGCTCTGGAAACACCATATATTTT.

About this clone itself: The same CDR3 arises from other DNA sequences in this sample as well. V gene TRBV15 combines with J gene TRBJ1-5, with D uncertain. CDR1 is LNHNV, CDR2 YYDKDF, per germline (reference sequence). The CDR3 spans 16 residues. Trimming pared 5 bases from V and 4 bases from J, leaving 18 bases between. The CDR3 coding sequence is TGTGCCACCAGCCTATCGTGGGATAGGGCTAATCAGCCCCAGCATTTT. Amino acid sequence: CATSLSWDRANQPQHF.

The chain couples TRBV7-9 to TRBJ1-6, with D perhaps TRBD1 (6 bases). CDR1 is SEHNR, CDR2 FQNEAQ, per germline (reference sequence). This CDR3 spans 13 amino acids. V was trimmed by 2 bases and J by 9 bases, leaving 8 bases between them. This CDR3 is CASSLPDSSPLHF. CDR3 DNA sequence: TGTGCCAGCAGCTTACCGGACAGTTCACCCCTCCACTTT.

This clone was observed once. The CDR3: CASSYGLEDGYTF. The CDR3 region has the DNA TGTGCCAGCAGTTACGGTCTCGAGGATGGCTACACCTTC. The chain is built from TRBV6-6 and TRBJ1-2, with no clear D. The CDR3 length is 13 residues. The germline V and J ends were trimmed by 2 bases and 6 bases, with 10 bases remaining between them. CDR1 is MNHNY and CDR2 is SVGAGI in the germline V gene (reference sequence).

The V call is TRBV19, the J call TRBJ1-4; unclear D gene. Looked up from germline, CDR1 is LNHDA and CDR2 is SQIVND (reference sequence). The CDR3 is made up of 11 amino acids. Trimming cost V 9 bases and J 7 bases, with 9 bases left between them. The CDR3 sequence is CASQIGEKLFF. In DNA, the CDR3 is TGTGCCAGCCAGATAGGTGAAAAACTGTTTTTT.